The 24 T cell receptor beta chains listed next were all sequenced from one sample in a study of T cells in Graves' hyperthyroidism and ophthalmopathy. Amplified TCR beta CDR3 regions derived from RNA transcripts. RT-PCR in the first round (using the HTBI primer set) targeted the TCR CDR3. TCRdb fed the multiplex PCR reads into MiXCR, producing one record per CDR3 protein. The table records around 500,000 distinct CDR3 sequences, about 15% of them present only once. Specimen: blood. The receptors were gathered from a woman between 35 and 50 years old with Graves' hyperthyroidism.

CDR3 protein: CSALLAGARNEQFF. Written as DNA, the CDR3 is TGCAGTGCTTTACTAGCGGGAGCGAGGAATGAGCAGTTCTTC. The rearrangement joins TRBV20-1 to TRBJ2-1; 11 nucleotides align to TRBD2. The CDR3 loop spans 14 amino acids. The germline V gene encodes CDR1 DFQATT and CDR2 SNEGSKA (reference sequence). Unmatched junction bases numbered 7, after V lost 5 bases and J lost 7 bases.

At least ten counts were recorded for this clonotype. In DNA form, the CDR3 reads TGTGCCAGCAGTCAGGGACAGGGGTCCTACGAGCAGTACTTC. Translated: CASSQGQGSYEQYF. This chain uses TRBV12-3 or TRBV12-4 with TRBJ2-7; 10 bases align to TRBD1. The CDR3 loop spans 14 amino acids. With 5 bases clipped from V and 1 base from J, the junction kept 2 bases outside the gene matches.

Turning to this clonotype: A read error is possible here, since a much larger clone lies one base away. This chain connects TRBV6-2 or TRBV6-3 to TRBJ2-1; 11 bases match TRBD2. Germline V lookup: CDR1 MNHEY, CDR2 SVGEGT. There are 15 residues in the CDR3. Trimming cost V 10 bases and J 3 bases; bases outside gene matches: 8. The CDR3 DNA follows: TGTGCCAACAGAACGACTAGCGGGAACTACAATGAGCAGTTCTTC. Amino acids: CANRTTSGNYNEQFF.

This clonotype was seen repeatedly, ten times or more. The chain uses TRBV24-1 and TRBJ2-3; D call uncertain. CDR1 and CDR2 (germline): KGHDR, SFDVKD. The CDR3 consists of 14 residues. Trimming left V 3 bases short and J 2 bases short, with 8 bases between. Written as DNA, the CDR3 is TGTGCCACCAGTGATGCTAGACCCACAGATACGCAGTATTTT. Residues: CATSDARPTDTQYF.

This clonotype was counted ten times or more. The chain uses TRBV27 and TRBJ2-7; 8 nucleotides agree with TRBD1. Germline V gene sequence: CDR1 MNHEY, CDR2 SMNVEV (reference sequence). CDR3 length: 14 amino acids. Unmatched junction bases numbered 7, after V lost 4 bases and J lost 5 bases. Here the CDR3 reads CASSWGQALDEQYF. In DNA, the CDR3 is TGTGCCAGCAGTTGGGGACAGGCTCTTGACGAGCAGTACTTC.

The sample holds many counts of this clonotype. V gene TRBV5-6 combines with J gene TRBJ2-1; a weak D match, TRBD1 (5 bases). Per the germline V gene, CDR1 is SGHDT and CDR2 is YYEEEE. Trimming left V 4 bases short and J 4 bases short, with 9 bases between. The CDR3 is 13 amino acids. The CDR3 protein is CASSMTVYNEQFF. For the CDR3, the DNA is TGTGCCAGCAGCATGACAGTTTACAATGAGCAGTTCTTC.

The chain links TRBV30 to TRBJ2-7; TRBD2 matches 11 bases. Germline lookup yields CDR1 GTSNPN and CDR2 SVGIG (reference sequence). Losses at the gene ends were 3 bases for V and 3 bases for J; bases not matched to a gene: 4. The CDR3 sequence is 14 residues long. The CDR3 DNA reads TGTGCCTGGAGGAGACTAGCGGGAAGCTACGAGCAGTACTTC. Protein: CAWRRLAGSYEQYF.

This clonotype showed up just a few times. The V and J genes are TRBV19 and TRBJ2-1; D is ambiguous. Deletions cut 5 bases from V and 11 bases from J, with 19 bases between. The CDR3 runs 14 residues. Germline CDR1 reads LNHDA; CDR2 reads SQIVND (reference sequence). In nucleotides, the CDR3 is TGTGCCAGTAGTGACCCACCACAGAGGTTGAAGCAGTTCTTC. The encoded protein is CASSDPPQRLKQFF.

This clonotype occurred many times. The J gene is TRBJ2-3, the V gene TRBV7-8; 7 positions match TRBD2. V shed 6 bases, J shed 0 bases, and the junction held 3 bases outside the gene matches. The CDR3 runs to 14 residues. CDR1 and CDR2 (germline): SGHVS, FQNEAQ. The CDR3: CASSWTRSTDTQYF. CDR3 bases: TGTGCCAGCAGTTGGACTAGGAGCACAGATACGCAGTATTTT.

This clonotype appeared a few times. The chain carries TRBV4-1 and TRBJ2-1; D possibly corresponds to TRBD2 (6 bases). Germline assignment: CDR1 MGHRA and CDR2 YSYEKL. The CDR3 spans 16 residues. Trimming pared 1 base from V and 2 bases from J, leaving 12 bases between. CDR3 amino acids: CASSQVTGDPYNEQFF. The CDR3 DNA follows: TGCGCCAGCAGCCAAGTGACGGGAGACCCCTACAATGAGCAGTTCTTC.

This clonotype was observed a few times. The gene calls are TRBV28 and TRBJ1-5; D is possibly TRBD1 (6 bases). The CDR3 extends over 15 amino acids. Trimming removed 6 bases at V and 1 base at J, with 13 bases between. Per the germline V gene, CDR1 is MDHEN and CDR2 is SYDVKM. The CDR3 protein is CASRSRTDSNQPQHF. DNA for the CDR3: TGTGCCAGCAGATCGAGGACAGACAGCAATCAGCCCCAGCATTTT.

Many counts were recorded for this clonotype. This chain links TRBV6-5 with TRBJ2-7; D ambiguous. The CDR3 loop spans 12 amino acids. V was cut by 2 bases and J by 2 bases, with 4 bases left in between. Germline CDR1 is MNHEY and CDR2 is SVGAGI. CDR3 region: CASSYDTYEQYF. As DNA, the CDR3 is TGTGCCAGCAGTTACGATACCTACGAGCAGTACTTC.

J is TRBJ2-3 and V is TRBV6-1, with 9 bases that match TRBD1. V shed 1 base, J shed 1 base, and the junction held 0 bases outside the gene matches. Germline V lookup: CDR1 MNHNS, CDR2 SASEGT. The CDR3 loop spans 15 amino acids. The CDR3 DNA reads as TGTGCCAGCAGTGAAGACAGGGGGCGCACAGATACGCAGTATTTT. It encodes CASSEDRGRTDTQYF.

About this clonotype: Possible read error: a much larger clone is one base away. The CDR3 nucleotides read TGTGCCAGCAGTCGCGAGACAGGAACGCGAAACACCACATATTTT. Translating gives CASSRETGTRNTTYF. The J gene is TRBJ1-3, the V gene TRBV12-3 or TRBV12-4, with D possibly TRBD1 on 6 matching bases. The CDR3 covers 15 residues.

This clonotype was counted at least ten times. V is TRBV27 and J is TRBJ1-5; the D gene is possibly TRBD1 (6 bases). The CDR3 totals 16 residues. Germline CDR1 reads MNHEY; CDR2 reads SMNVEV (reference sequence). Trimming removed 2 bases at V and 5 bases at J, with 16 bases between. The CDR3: CASSLGGGRVDQPQHF. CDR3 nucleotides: TGTGCCAGCAGTTTAGGGGGGGGGCGGGTTGATCAGCCCCAGCATTTT.

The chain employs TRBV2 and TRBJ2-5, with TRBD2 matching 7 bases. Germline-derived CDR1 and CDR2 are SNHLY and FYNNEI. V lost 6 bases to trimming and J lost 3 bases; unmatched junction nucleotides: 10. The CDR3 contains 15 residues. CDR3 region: CASRGAIAGEETQYF. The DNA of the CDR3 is TGTGCCAGCAGGGGCGCTATCGCGGGAGAAGAGACCCAGTACTTC.

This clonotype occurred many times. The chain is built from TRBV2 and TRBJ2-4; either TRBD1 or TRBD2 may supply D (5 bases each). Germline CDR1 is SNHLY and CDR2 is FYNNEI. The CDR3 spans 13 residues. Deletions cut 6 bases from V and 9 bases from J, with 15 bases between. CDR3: CASRGRSGGIQYF. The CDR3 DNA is TGTGCCAGCAGGGGACGGTCGGGTGGCATTCAGTACTTC.

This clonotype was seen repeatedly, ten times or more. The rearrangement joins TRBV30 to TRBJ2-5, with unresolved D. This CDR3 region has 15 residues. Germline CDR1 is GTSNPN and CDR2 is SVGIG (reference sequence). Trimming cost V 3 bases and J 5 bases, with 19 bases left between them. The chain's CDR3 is CAWSAEVEVRETQYF. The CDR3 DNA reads TGTGCCTGGAGCGCAGAGGTAGAGGTCCGGGAGACCCAGTACTTC.

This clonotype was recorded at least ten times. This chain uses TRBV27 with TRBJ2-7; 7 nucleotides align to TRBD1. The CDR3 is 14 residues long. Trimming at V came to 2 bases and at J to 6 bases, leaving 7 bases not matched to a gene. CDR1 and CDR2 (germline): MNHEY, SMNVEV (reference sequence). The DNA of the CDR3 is TGTGCCAGCAGTTTAAGAAACAGGGGTTCCGAGCAGTACTTC. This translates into CASSLRNRGSEQYF.

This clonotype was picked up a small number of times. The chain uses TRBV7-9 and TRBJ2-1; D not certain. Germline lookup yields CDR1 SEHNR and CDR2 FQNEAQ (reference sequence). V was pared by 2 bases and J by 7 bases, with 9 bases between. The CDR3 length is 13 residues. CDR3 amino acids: CASSLIQQNEQFF. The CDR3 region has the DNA TGTGCCAGCAGCTTAATCCAACAAAATGAGCAGTTCTTC.

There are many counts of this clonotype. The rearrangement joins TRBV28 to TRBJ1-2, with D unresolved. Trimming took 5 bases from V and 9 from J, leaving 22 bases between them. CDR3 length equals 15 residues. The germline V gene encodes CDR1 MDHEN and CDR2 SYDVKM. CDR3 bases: TGTGCCAGCAGTCAATTACAGATTTTCCTTCGGAGCTACACCTTC. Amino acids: CASSQLQIFLRSYTF.

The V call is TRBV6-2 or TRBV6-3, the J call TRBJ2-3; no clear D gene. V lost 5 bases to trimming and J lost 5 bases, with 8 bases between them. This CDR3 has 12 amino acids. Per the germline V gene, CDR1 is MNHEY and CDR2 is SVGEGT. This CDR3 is CASSALGDTQYF. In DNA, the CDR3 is TGTGCCAGCAGTGCCCTCGGAGATACGCAGTATTTT.

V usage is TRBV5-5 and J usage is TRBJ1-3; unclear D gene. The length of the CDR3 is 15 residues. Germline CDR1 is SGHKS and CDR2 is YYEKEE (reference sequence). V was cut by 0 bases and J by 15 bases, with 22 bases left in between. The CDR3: CASSLALHPTAQEYF. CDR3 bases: TGTGCCAGCAGCTTGGCCCTACACCCTACGGCCCAGGAATATTTT.

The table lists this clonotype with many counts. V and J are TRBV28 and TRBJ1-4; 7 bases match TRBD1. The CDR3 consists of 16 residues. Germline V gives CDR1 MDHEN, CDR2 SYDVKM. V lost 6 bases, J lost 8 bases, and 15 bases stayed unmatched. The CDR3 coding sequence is TGTGCCAGCAGCAAACCTATGACAGGGCGGAACGAAAAACTGTTTTTT. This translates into CASSKPMTGRNEKLFF.